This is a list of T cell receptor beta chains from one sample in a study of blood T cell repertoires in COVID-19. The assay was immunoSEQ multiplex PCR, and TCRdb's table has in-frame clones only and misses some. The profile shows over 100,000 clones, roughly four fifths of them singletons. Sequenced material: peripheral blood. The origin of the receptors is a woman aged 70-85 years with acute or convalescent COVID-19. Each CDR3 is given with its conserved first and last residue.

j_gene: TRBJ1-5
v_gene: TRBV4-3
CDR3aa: CASSQGLGRGGQGGSSNQPQHF

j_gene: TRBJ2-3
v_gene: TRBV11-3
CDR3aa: CASNRATSTDTQYF

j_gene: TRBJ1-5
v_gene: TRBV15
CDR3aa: CATSSSNRVDQPQHF

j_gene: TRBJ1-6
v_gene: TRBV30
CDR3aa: CAWDDGFLLGSPLHF

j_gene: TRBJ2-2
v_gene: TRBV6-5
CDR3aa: CASTGLAGGPGELFF

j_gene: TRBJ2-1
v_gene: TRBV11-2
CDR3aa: CASSFPGNYNEQFF

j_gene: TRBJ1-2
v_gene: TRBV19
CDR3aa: CASRDRDNGYTF

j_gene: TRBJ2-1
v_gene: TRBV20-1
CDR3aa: CSASLANGYNEQFF

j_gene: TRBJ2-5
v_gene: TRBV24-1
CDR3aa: CATSDFGQGPVQETQYF

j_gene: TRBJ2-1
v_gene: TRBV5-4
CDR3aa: CASSLEGRHNEQFF

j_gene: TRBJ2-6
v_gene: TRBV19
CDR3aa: CASSQRTAASGANVLTF

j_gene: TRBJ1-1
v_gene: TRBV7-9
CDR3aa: CASSLIGTEAFF

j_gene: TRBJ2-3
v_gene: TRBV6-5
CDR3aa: CASKKGSVGTDTQYF

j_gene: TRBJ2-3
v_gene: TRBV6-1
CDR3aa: CASSERLGGTDTQYF

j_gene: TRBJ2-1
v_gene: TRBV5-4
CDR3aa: CASSWGDRGNEQFF

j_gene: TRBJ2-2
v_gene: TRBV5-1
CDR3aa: CASSVDGRDTGELFF

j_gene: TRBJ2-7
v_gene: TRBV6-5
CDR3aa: CASSSPPTYEQYF

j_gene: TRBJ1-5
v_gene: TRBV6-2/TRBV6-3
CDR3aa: CASSWTGSRNQPQHF

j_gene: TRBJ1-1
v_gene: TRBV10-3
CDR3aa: CAISESNRRGNTEAFF

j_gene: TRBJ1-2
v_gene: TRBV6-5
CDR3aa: CASSPQQGNYGYTF

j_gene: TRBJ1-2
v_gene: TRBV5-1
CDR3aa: CASSTGGRDSAYGYTF

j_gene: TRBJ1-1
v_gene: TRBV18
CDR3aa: CASSPSRGDTEAFF

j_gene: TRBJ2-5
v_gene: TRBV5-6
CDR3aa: CASSPTWSGGVGQETQYF

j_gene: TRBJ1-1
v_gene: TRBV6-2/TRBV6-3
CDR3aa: CASSYTPRGADEAFF

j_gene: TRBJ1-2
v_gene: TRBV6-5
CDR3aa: CASSYAGGNYGYTF

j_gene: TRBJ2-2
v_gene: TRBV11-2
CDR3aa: CASSLVEELFF

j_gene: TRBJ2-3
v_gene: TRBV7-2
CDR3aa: CASSTDRGGTDTQYF

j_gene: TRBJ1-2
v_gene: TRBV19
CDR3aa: CASSSRDRGNYGYTF

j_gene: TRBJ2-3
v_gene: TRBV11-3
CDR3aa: CASSLGLMGARRDTQYF

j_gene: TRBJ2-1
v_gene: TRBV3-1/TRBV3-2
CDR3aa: CASSPRGEAEQFF

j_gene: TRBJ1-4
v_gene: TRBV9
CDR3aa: CASSVAGGAFEKLFF

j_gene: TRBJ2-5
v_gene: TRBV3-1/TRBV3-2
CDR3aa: CASSQTGTEETQYF

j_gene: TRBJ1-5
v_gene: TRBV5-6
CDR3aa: CASSSGQNNQPQHF